The 5 T cell receptor beta chains presented below share a single source sample, sequenced in a study of PD-1 blockade in classical Hodgkin lymphoma. Generated by immunoSEQ multiplex PCR, the TCRdb table keeps only in-frame clones and is missing some. The table has fewer than 7,500 clones, roughly three quarters seen once. Each patient experienced a relapse that followed autologous stem cell transplantation, and brentuximab vedotin exposure varied. Specimen: peripheral blood mononuclear cells (PBMCs), collected before the second cycle of nivolumab. These receptors came from a human donor with classical Hodgkin lymphoma.

This sequence joins TRBV5-1 and TRBJ1-6, with 7 bases matching TRBD1. CDR3 size: 14 residues. V trimming: 3 bases; J trimming: 9 bases; junction bases outside the gene matches: 6. Germline CDR1 is SGHRS and CDR2 is YFSETQ. The CDR3 DNA sequence: TGCGCCAGCAGCTGGAGGGACAGAACTTCACCCCTCCACTTT. It is translated as CASSWRDRTSPLHF.

The J gene is TRBJ1-1, the V gene TRBV20-1; no reliable D call. Germline V lookup: CDR1 DFQATT, CDR2 SNEGSKA (reference sequence). The length of the CDR3 is 11 residues. In DNA form, the CDR3 reads TGCAGCCCTGAGGAATCCACTGAAGCTTTCTTT. Translated, it gives CSPEESTEAFF.

The V gene is TRBV6-5, the J gene TRBJ2-7; unclear D gene. This CDR3 region has 13 residues. CDR1 is MNHEY, CDR2 SVGAGI, per germline. V gave up 2 bases and J gave up 4 bases, with 9 bases separating them. In nucleotides, the CDR3 is TGTGCCAGCAGTTACGGTGAACAGTACGAGCAGTACTTC. It translates to CASSYGEQYEQYF.

The rearrangement joins TRBV28 to TRBJ2-3; D ambiguous. The CDR3 is made up of 12 amino acids. Looked up from germline, CDR1 is MDHEN and CDR2 is SYDVKM. Trimming pared 1 base from V and 2 bases from J, leaving 1 base between. The CDR3 is CASSLYTDTQYF. CDR3 DNA: TGTGCCAGCAGTTTATACACAGATACGCAGTATTTT.

The chain couples TRBV28 to TRBJ1-4; a weak D match, TRBD1 (5 bases). CDR1 and CDR2 from the germline V gene are MDHEN and SYDVKM. With 7 bases removed from V and 5 bases from J, the gap between germline ends came to 14 bases. The CDR3 consists of 14 residues. The CDR3 DNA reads as TGTGCCAGCAATTCGGGGGGTAACAATGAAAAACTGTTTTTT. Its translation is CASNSGGNNEKLFF.